Shown below are 6 T cell receptor beta chains from a single sample sequenced in a study of T cell responses to AZD1222 COVID-19 vaccine. Some clones are missing from TCRdb's copy, which holds only in-frame ones; the method was immunoSEQ multiplex PCR. Of roughly 190,000 clones listed, 91% were seen once; the top ten hold over 1.5%. Sequenced here: peripheral blood, sampled 28 days after the second AZD1222 dose. The receptors were gathered from an adult who received the AZD1222 COVID-19 vaccine.

The rearrangement joins TRBV6-5 to TRBJ1-2; D unclear. The CDR3 is 14 residues long. Trimming took 2 bases from V and 4 from J, leaving 11 bases between them. Germline V gene sequence: CDR1 MNHEY, CDR2 SVGAGI. The CDR3 loop reads CASSYEAAGYGYTF. The CDR3 DNA reads as TGTGCCAGCAGTTACGAGGCAGCAGGCTATGGCTACACCTTC.

This rearrangement joins TRBV10-3 to TRBJ2-7; D unclear. Trimming left V 6 bases short and J 0 bases short, with 18 bases between. The CDR3 sequence is 16 residues long. Germline V gene data show CDR1 as ENHRY and CDR2 as SYGVKD. The CDR3 DNA reads as TGTGCCATCAGCCGATCTCCGTTACAGAGCTCCTACGAGCAGTACTTC. Encoded protein: CAISRSPLQSSYEQYF.

The chain combines TRBV18 with TRBJ1-2, with D unresolved. CDR1 and CDR2 from the germline V gene are KGHSH and LQKENI. V was shortened by 3 bases and J by 8 bases, with 19 bases between the two germline ends. This CDR3 is built from 15 residues. CDR3 nucleotides: TGTGCCAGCTCACCGGAGGACGGACGTCTGGCAGGCTACACCTTC. Residues: CASSPEDGRLAGYTF.

This rearrangement joins TRBV29-1 to TRBJ2-4; 8 bases map to TRBD2. The V segment lost 4 bases and the J segment 5 bases; nucleotides outside the gene matches: 4. The germline V gene encodes CDR1 SQVTM and CDR2 ANQGSEA. The CDR3 extends over 13 amino acids. The CDR3 spells CSVAGTRQNIQYF. The DNA of the CDR3 is TGCAGCGTTGCGGGGACTAGACAAAACATTCAGTACTTC.

This clone was counted a single time. The genes are TRBV7-9 and TRBJ1-5; D unclear. The germline V and J ends were trimmed by 3 bases and 2 bases, with 2 bases remaining between them. CDR3 size: 12 residues. Germline-derived CDR1 and CDR2 are SEHNR and FQNEAQ (reference sequence). The chain's CDR3 is CASSFGNQPQHF. CDR3 in DNA: TGTGCCAGCAGCTTTGGCAATCAGCCCCAGCATTTT.

This clone is a singleton in its sample. V gene TRBV4-3 combines with J gene TRBJ1-3, with D tentatively TRBD1 (5 bases). Trimming took off 0 bases at V and 6 bases at J, with 15 bases between the two ends. CDR3 length: 16 residues. Looked up from germline, CDR1 is LGHNA and CDR2 is YSLEER. As DNA, the CDR3 is TGCGCCAGCAGCCAAGATACCCCGGGGGTTGAAAACACCATATATTTT. Residues: CASSQDTPGVENTIYF.